The 21 T cell receptor beta chains given below trace back to one sample, sequenced in a study of graft-versus-host responses after intestinal transplantation. TCRdb's copy holds only in-frame clones and misses some; the assay was immunoSEQ multiplex PCR. The sample lists about 98,000 clones, approximately 85% occurring once. Sequencing used PBMCs, obtained 255 days after intestinal transplant. The receptors were gathered from a human patient who received an intestinal transplant, so some T cells may come from the graft donor.

This clone appeared a single time. V usage is TRBV9 and J usage is TRBJ2-5; 7 bases align to TRBD1. CDR3 length equals 16 residues. Germline V lookup: CDR1 SGDLS, CDR2 YYNGEE. The J segment lost 4 bases and the V segment lost 4 bases, leaving 13 bases of the junction unmatched. The CDR3 is CASSPSRGRFGETQYF. CDR3 DNA sequence: TGTGCCAGCAGCCCAAGTAGGGGGCGTTTTGGAGAGACCCAGTACTTC.

This clone showed up just a few times. This chain connects TRBV4-1 to TRBJ1-1; D is unclear. The V end was cut by 2 bases, the J end by 5 bases, with 9 bases between. Per the germline V gene, CDR1 is MGHRA and CDR2 is YSYEKL. This CDR3 spans 13 amino acids. The DNA of the CDR3 is TGCGCCAGCAGCCAAACCCTGAGAACTGAAGCTTTCTTT. Its translation is CASSQTLRTEAFF.

The rearrangement joins TRBV29-1 to TRBJ2-3, with D tentatively TRBD1 or TRBD2 (6 bases each). Germline V gene sequence: CDR1 SQVTM, CDR2 ANQGSEA. The V gene lost 5 bases and the J gene lost 3 bases, with 12 bases spanning the gap. The CDR3 is 13 residues long. The CDR3 nucleotides read TGCAGCGTTTCTGGGGGGCAGACAGATACGCAGTATTTT. It codes for CSVSGGQTDTQYF.

The chain has TRBV6-5 and TRBJ1-2; tentative D call: TRBD1 (5 bases). Looked up from germline, CDR1 is MNHEY and CDR2 is SVGAGI. V was shortened by 2 bases and J by 4 bases, with 11 bases between the two germline ends. The CDR3 totals 14 residues. CDR3 in DNA: TGTGCCAGCAGTTACAAAGGGGATGGCTATGGCTACACCTTC. This gives the protein CASSYKGDGYGYTF.

This clone appeared a single time. The chain recombines TRBV11-1 with TRBJ2-7; D is possibly TRBD2 (6 bases). V shed 0 bases and J shed 2 bases, with 17 bases lying between them. The CDR3 is made up of 17 amino acids. In germline, CDR1 is SGHAT, CDR2 FQDESV (reference sequence). CDR3 protein: CASSLAFSSGLAYEQYF. CDR3 bases: TGTGCCAGCAGCTTAGCCTTTTCCAGCGGGCTAGCCTACGAGCAGTACTTC.

This sequence joins TRBV5-1 and TRBJ2-5; 8 nucleotides agree with TRBD2. The J segment lost 6 bases and the V segment lost 5 bases, leaving 9 bases of the junction unmatched. This CDR3 contains 14 residues. Per the germline V gene, CDR1 is SGHRS and CDR2 is YFSETQ. For the CDR3, the DNA is TGCGCCAGCAGGCCTCGGGGGGGCCAGAAGACCCAGTACTTC. Amino acid sequence: CASRPRGGQKTQYF.

About this clone: Its ends do not fully match the called genes, so a read error is possible. The chain uses TRBV4-1 and TRBJ2-2; 8 nucleotides align to TRBD1. The CDR3 runs 14 residues. From germline, CDR1 is MGHRA and CDR2 YSYEKL. CDR3 loop: CASSQRTGPRGAVF. The CDR3 bases are TGCGCCAGCAGCCAAAGGACAGGGCCCCGGGGAGCTGTTTTT.

The CDR3, as DNA: TGCGCCAGCAGCCAAGAGAGTCCGGGGGAAGAGACCCAGTACTTC. The encoded protein is CASSQESPGEETQYF. V usage is TRBV4-1 and J usage is TRBJ2-5; D perhaps matches TRBD2 (6 bases). The germline V gene has CDR1 MGHRA and CDR2 YSYEKL. With 0 bases removed from V and 3 bases from J, the gap between germline ends came to 11 bases. CDR3 length: 15 residues.

About this clone: The junction and the germline gene differ at one end; a read error may be behind it. The rearrangement joins TRBV7-7 to TRBJ2-7; 7 bases fit TRBD2. CDR3 length: 15 amino acids. Germline CDR1 is SSHAT and CDR2 is FNYEAQ (reference sequence). CDR3 loop: CASSPGGSGSDEQYF. The CDR3 DNA sequence: TGTGCTAGCAGCCCCGGGGGGAGCGGGTCCGACGAGCAGTACTTC.

As concerns this clone: The same CDR3 arises from other DNA sequences in this sample as well. The chain carries TRBV6-5 and TRBJ1-2; D may be TRBD1 (5 bases). The V end was cut by 0 bases, the J end by 6 bases, with 8 bases between. Germline CDR1 is MNHEY and CDR2 is SVGAGI. CDR3 length: 13 amino acids. The CDR3 spells CASSYSGRNGYTF. The CDR3 nucleotides read TGTGCCAGCAGTTACTCGGGGCGGAATGGCTACACCTTC.

V usage is TRBV4-1 and J usage is TRBJ2-2; 11 nucleotides align to TRBD1. Germline values: CDR1 MGHRA, CDR2 YSYEKL. The CDR3 sequence is 17 residues long. Losses at the gene ends were 0 bases for V and 6 bases for J; bases not matched to a gene: 6. In DNA, the CDR3 is TGCGCCAGCAGCCAAGATATCCGGGGACAGGGGGCCGGGGAGCTGTTTTTT. Its translation is CASSQDIRGQGAGELFF.

V and J are TRBV11-3 and TRBJ2-3, with TRBD2 identical over 8 bases. The V gene's germline CDR1 is SGHNT and CDR2 YENEEA. The CDR3 loop spans 13 amino acids. Unmatched junction bases numbered 9, after V lost 5 bases and J lost 11 bases. CDR3 loop: CASSPGGHDVQYF. The CDR3, as DNA: TGTGCCAGCAGCCCGGGGGGGCATGATGTGCAGTATTTT.

The chain links TRBV6-1 to TRBJ2-7, with a weak D call TRBD1 (6 bases). V lost 7 bases and J 1 base, leaving 14 bases between the germline ends. The length of the CDR3 is 14 residues. The germline V gene has CDR1 MNHNS and CDR2 SASEGT. This CDR3 is CASTDTGNSYEQYF. The CDR3 nucleotides are TGTGCCAGCACCGATACAGGGAATTCCTACGAGCAGTACTTC.

The V call is TRBV27, the J call TRBJ2-5, with 7 positions matching TRBD2. V gave up 8 bases and J gave up 2 bases; unmatched junction bases: 11. This CDR3 is built from 15 residues. Per the germline V gene, CDR1 is MNHEY and CDR2 is SMNVEV (reference sequence). CDR3 bases: TGTGCCAGCGTCTCTTGGGAGGGAGGGCAAGAGACCCAGTACTTC. Its protein product is CASVSWEGGQETQYF.

This clone was counted a single time. The chain has TRBV5-4 and TRBJ2-7; TRBD1 matches 7 bases. Trimming removed 3 bases from V and 5 bases from J; junction bases left unmatched: 8. CDR1 SGHNT and CDR2 YYREEE come from the germline V gene (reference sequence). The CDR3 is 14 residues long. The CDR3 DNA follows: TGTGCCAGCAGCTCCAGACAGGGCGCGGACGAGCAGTACGTC. Translation gives CASSSRQGADEQYV.

The chain uses TRBV6-4 and TRBJ1-1, with a possible D match to TRBD1 (5 bases). V was cut by 2 bases and J by 1 base, with 5 bases left in between. CDR1 and CDR2 from the germline V gene are MRHNA and SNTAGT. This CDR3 is built from 13 residues. The CDR3 coding sequence is TGTGCCAGCAGTGACGGGGGGAACACTGAAGCTTTCTTT. Amino acid sequence: CASSDGGNTEAFF.

The rearrangement links TRBV30 to TRBJ2-5; D unresolved. V was pared by 2 bases and J by 2 bases, with 21 bases between. This CDR3 has 17 amino acids. CDR1 is GTSNPN and CDR2 is SVGIG in the germline V gene (reference sequence). The CDR3 sequence: CAWSRASLVPQQETQYF. The CDR3 DNA is TGTGCCTGGAGTCGGGCTTCCTTGGTTCCTCAACAAGAGACCCAGTACTTC.

The rearrangement joins TRBV29-1 to TRBJ1-1; 7 bases are shared with TRBD1. The CDR3 covers 11 residues. Per germline, CDR1 SQVTM and CDR2 ANQGSEA. CDR3 nucleotide sequence: TGCAGTCACGACAGGGTCGGTGTAGCTTTCTTT. This codes for CSHDRVGVAFF.

The chain recombines TRBV2 with TRBJ2-5; D is uncertain. Germline CDR1 and CDR2: SNHLY and FYNNEI. CDR3 size: 17 residues. V lost 5 bases, J lost 2 bases, and 21 bases lay in between. The CDR3 is CASSSGPGLLIQETQYF. The DNA for the CDR3 is TGTGCCAGCAGTTCCGGACCTGGCTTACTGATACAAGAGACCCAGTACTTC.

This chain links TRBV6-6 with TRBJ2-1, with TRBD1 matching 7 bases. CDR1 is MNHNY and CDR2 is SVGAGI in the germline V gene (reference sequence). V shed 7 bases and J 6 bases; nucleotides not matched to a gene: 12. The CDR3 contains 15 residues. The CDR3 nucleotides read TGTGCCAGCATGCCCCAACAGGGGCCCCTCAATGAGCAGTTCTTC. Protein product: CASMPQQGPLNEQFF.

The chain couples TRBV9 to TRBJ2-7; D remains ambiguous. The V and J ends lost 4 bases and 1 base respectively, with 12 bases between them. The CDR3 runs to 14 residues. CDR1 is SGDLS, CDR2 YYNGEE, per germline. CDR3 sequence: CASSPRTVSYEQYF. CDR3 bases: TGTGCCAGCAGCCCAAGGACGGTTTCCTACGAGCAGTACTTC.